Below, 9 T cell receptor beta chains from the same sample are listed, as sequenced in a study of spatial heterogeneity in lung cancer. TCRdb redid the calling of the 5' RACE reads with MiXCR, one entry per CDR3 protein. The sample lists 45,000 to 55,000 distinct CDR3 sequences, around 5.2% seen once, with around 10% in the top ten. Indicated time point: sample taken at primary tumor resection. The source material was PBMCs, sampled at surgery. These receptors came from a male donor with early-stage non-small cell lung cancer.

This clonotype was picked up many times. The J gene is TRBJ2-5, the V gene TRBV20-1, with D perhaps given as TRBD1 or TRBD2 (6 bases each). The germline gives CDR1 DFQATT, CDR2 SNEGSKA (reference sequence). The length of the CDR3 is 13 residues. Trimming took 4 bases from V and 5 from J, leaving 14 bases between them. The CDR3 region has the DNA TGCAGTGCTAAGACAGGTGGAGGGGAGACCCAGTACTTC. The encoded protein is CSAKTGGGETQYF.

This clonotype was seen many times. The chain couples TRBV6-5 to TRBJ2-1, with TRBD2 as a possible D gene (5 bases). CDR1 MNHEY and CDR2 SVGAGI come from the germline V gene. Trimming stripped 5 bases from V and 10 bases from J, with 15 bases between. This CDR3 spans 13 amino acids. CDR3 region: CASSRTARGEQFF. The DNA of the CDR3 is TGTGCCAGCAGTCGGACCGCTAGAGGGGAGCAGTTCTTC.

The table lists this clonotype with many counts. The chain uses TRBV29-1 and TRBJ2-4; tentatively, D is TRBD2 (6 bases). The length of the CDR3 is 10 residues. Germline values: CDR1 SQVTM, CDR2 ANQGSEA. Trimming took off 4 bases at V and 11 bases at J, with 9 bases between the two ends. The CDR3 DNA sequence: TGCAGCGTTGGGGCTAGCGTTCAGTACTTC. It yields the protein CSVGASVQYF.

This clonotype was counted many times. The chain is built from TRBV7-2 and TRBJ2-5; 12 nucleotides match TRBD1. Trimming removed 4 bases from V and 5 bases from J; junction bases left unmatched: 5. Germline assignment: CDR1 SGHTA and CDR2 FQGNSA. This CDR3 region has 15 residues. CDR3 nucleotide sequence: TGTGCCAGCAGCTACTCCGGGACAGGGGGCGAGACCCAGTACTTC. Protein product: CASSYSGTGGETQYF.

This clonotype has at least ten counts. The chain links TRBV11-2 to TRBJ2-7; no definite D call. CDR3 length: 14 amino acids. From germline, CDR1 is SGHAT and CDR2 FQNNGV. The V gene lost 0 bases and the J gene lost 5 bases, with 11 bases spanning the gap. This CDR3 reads CASSLDRLPHEQYF. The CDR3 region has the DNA TGTGCCAGCAGCTTAGATCGTCTACCCCACGAGCAGTACTTC.

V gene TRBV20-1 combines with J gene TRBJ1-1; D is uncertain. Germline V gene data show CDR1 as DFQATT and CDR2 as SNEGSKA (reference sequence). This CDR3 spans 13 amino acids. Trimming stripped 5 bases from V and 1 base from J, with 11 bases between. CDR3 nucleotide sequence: TGCAGTGCTGGGATAAGATCGAACACTGAAGCTTTCTTT. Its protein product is CSAGIRSNTEAFF.

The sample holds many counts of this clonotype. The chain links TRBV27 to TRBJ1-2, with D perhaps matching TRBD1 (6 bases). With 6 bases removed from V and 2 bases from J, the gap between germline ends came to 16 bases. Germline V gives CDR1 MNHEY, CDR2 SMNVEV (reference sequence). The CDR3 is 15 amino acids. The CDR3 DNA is TGTGCCAGCAGCATGGGGGGGGCAGGGAACTATGGCTACACCTTC. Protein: CASSMGGAGNYGYTF.

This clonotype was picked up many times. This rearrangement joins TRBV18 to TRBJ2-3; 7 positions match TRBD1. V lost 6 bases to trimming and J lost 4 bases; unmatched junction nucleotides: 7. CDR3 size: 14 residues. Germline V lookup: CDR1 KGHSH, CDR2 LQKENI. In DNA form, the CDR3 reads TGTGCCAGCTCTCCTACAGGGGTCGCAGATACGCAGTATTTT. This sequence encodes CASSPTGVADTQYF. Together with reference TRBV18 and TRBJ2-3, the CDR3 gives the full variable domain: NAGVMQNPRHLVRRRGQEARLRCSPMKGHSHVYWYRQLPEEGLKFMVYLQKENIIDESGMPKERFSAEFPKEGPSILRIQQVVRGDSAAYFCASSPTGVADTQYFGPGTRLTVL.

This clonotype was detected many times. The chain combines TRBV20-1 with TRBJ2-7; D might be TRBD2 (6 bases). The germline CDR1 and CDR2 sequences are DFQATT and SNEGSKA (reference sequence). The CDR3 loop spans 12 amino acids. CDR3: CRGGPSLYEQYF. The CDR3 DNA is TGCAGGGGGGGTCCTAGCCTCTACGAGCAGTACTTC.